The clone carrying this TCR beta chain was counted at least ten times. Other DNA sequences of this sample code for an identical CDR3. The data belong to a study of beta chain features in type 1 diabetes. All of the isolated RNA was reverse transcribed, so expressed TCRB transcripts were sequenced. Sequencing was performed with immunoSEQ multiplex PCR; in TCRdb, only in-frame clones are kept and a portion is missing. This sample carries under 300,000 clones, 25% to 30% of them seen once, and the ten largest clones take roughly 4.1%. With 3 bases removed from V and 1 base from J, the gap between germline ends came to 6 bases. There are 13 residues in the CDR3. CDR1 and CDR2 from the germline V gene are ENHRY and SYGVKD.

The chain employs TRBV10-3 and TRBJ2-5, with no clear D. The clonotype was recovered from a man aged 25 to 45 in good health. Sequenced: central memory CD4+ T cells from blood. The CDR3 is CAISDSSQETQYF. DNA of the CDR3: TGTGCCATCAGTGATAGCTCCCAAGAGACCCAGTACTTC.